This TCR beta chain is from a study of vaccination effects on CD4 cells after COVID-19. In the ViraFEST assay, antigen-specific CD4+ clonotypes were identified by expansion after peptide-pool stimulation. A 10-day culture period preceded the isolation of CD4+ T cells. Roughly 1.9 million PBMC were placed in each well, which was supplemented with 10 IU/ml IL-2 and around 9.4 ug/ml peptides. The V segment lost 2 bases and the J segment 7 bases; nucleotides outside the gene matches: 7. The CDR3 runs to 14 residues. Germline V CDR1 and CDR2: ENHRY, SYGVKD. Study-level findings and limits: Late in the post-vaccination period, infection-induced and vaccine-induced clones underwent marked clonal contraction.

Sequencing was performed with immunoSEQ multiplex PCR; in TCRdb, only in-frame clones are kept and a portion is missing. The data hold some 59,000 clones, with roughly 80% observed a single time. About this clone: Its specificity is unknown.

The gene calls are TRBV10-3 and TRBJ2-5; the match to TRBD2 covers 7 bases. Source: CD4+ T cells from PBMCs cultured with HCoV-229E spike peptides, taken before COVID-19 vaccination. The TCR sequence derives from a human donor who received a COVID-19 vaccine. The CDR3 region has the DNA TGTGCCATCAGTGAGCCCGGGGGGTCGGGGACCCAGTACTTC. Protein sequence: CAISEPGGSGTQYF.